A selection of T cell receptor beta chains follows, all from one sample in a study of shared clonotypes between healthy human individuals. The assay was immunoSEQ multiplex PCR, and TCRdb's table has in-frame clones only and misses some. The table records about 2.3 million clones, 80% to 95% of them present only once. Sequencing was done on a sample of naive CD4+ T cells from PBMCs. Receptor source: a man between 18 and 29 years old in good health. Some clones in this sample may be carry-over from other donors' samples. The CDR3 runs from the conserved cysteine through the conserved F or W. The D gene is left open where the match is weak. The size of a clone is reported for some rows only, either as once, few or many, or as a class for expanded clones.

clone_size	v_call	j_call	d_call	cdr3_aa	cdr3_nt
-	TRBV29-1	TRBJ2-7	TRBD1	CSVGLGTAYEQYF	TGCAGCGTTGGTCTCGGGACAGCTTACGAGCAGTACTTC
-	TRBV5-4	TRBJ2-7	TRBD1	CASSPTGENYEQYF	TGTGCCAGCAGCCCGACAGGGGAGAACTACGAGCAGTACTTC
-	TRBV2	TRBJ2-2	TRBD2	CASSEQGLANTGELFF	TGTGCCAGCAGTGAACAAGGACTAGCGAACACCGGGGAGCTGTTTTTT
-	TRBV7-9	TRBJ2-7	TRBD2	CASSLGLALSSYEQYF	TGTGCCAGCAGCTTGGGACTAGCGCTTAGCTCCTACGAGCAGTACTTC
-	TRBV5-1	TRBJ2-6	-	CASSLNGANVLTF	TGCGCCAGCAGCTTAAATGGGGCCAACGTCCTGACTTTC
-	TRBV5-1	TRBJ2-2	TRBD2	CASSLRLADTGELFF	TGCGCCAGCAGCTTGAGGCTAGCGGACACCGGGGAGCTGTTTTTT
-	TRBV19	TRBJ2-6	-	CASRNSRQGFGANVLTF	TGTGCCAGTAGAAACTCCCGTCAGGGGTTCGGGGCCAACGTCCTGACTTTC
-	TRBV7-9	TRBJ2-7	-	CASSPAGTAPYEQYF	TGTGCCAGCAGCCCCGCCGGGACTGCACCCTACGAGCAGTACTTC
-	TRBV29-1	TRBJ1-4	TRBD1	CSAGGGQAEKLFF	TGCAGCGCCGGAGGGGGACAGGCTGAAAAACTGTTTTTT
few	TRBV7-8	TRBJ2-2	-	CASSPGSGELFF	TGTGCCAGCAGCCCAGGCTCCGGGGAGCTGTTTTTT
-	TRBV9	TRBJ1-5	TRBD1	CASSARGQGNSNGGNQPQHF	TGTGCCAGCAGCGCTCGCGGACAGGGAAACTCAAATGGGGGCAATCAGCCCCAGCATTTT
few	TRBV27	TRBJ2-7	-	CASSPGSSGPMGYF	TGTGCCAGCAGTCCAGGATCGTCAGGCCCGATGGGGTACTTC
-	TRBV5-1	TRBJ2-1	-	CASSLAEANEQFF	TGCGCCAGCAGCTTGGCAGAAGCCAATGAGCAGTTCTTC
-	TRBV15	TRBJ1-5	TRBD1	CATGQGQGFGLGNRPQHF	TGTGCCACCGGGCAGGGACAGGGTTTCGGGTTGGGCAATCGGCCCCAGCATTTT
few	TRBV28	TRBJ1-2	-	CASTIGGGYGYTF	TGTGCCAGCACCATCGGTGGGGGCTATGGCTACACCTTC